This entry lists 16 T cell receptor beta chains sequenced from one sample in a study of blood T cell repertoires in COVID-19. Method: immunoSEQ multiplex PCR; TCRdb's copy keeps in-frame clones and lacks some. The sample carries some 180,000 clones, around 85% recorded once. Source material: PBMCs or T cells enriched from blood (not recorded which). Source of these receptors: a man aged 35 to 55 who had recovered from COVID-19.

This clone has more than one count but fewer than ten. The chain has TRBV9 and TRBJ1-6, with 10 bases fitting TRBD1. Trimming at V came to 1 base and at J to 10 bases, leaving 5 bases not matched to a gene. The CDR3 has 15 residues. Germline V gives CDR1 SGDLS, CDR2 YYNGEE. For the CDR3, the DNA is TGTGCCAGCAGCGTATCTGGACAGGGGGAATCACCCCTCCACTTT. It yields the protein CASSVSGQGESPLHF.

In this sample, this clone turned up a few times. The chain is built from TRBV9 and TRBJ2-7; 12 nucleotides line up with TRBD2. The V gene end was trimmed by 1 base and the J gene end by 5 bases; junction bases not matched to a gene: 7. The CDR3 contains 16 residues. Germline CDR1 is SGDLS and CDR2 is YYNGEE. The DNA for the CDR3 is TGTGCCAGCAGCGTACTTGGGACTAGCGGGTCTGACGAGCAGTACTTC. Encoded protein: CASSVLGTSGSDEQYF.

In regard to this clone: The sample carries other DNA sequences with the same CDR3. This sequence joins TRBV12-3 or TRBV12-4 and TRBJ1-1, with D perhaps TRBD1 (6 bases). Trimming took 5 bases from V and 1 from J, leaving 8 bases between them. The CDR3 totals 13 residues. CDR3: CASSLRGNTEAFF. For the CDR3, the DNA is TGTGCCAGCAGTCTCAGGGGGAACACTGAAGCTTTCTTT.

The rearrangement uses TRBV19 and TRBJ2-7; 7 nucleotides match TRBD1. V lost 6 bases and J lost 3; bases outside the gene matches: 5. This CDR3 is 13 amino acids long. The germline CDR1 and CDR2 sequences are LNHDA and SQIVND (reference sequence). For the CDR3, the DNA is TGTGCCAGTAGCTCGACAGGGCACTACGAGCAGTACTTC. Translated, it gives CASSSTGHYEQYF.

This chain joins TRBV27 and TRBJ2-1, with D unclear. Per the germline V gene, CDR1 is MNHEY and CDR2 is SMNVEV (reference sequence). The V end was cut by 0 bases, the J end by 5 bases, with 8 bases between. This CDR3 is 14 amino acids long. The CDR3 DNA is TGTGCCAGCAGTTTATCGGGCAATAACAATGAGCAGTTCTTC. Protein product: CASSLSGNNNEQFF.

The chain employs TRBV5-1 and TRBJ2-6; D is undetermined. V dropped 2 bases and J dropped 0 bases, with 12 bases sitting between them. The CDR3 totals 17 residues. Germline V lookup: CDR1 SGHRS, CDR2 YFSETQ. CDR3 protein: CASSLKASSSGANVLTF. Here the CDR3 DNA reads TGCGCCAGCAGCTTAAAGGCGTCTAGCTCTGGGGCCAACGTCCTGACTTTC.

The gene calls are TRBV7-2 and TRBJ2-3; 8 nucleotides line up with TRBD1. Per the germline V gene, CDR1 is SGHTA and CDR2 is FQGNSA. V was clipped by 5 bases and J by 2 bases; unmatched bases: 6. CDR3 length: 15 residues. Here the CDR3 DNA reads TGTGCCAGCAGCCGGGACAGGCTATTCACAGATACGCAGTATTTT. This sequence encodes CASSRDRLFTDTQYF.

V gene TRBV7-8 combines with J gene TRBJ2-1; 12 bases align to TRBD2. The CDR3 is 17 amino acids. Trimming cost V 1 base and J 7 bases; bases outside gene matches: 8. Germline V gene sequence: CDR1 SGHVS, CDR2 FQNEAQ. CDR3 coding DNA: TGTGCCAGCAGCTTAGTGGGGACTAGCGGGTTTGGTAATGAGCAGTTCTTC. Its translation: CASSLVGTSGFGNEQFF.

This clone was observed a handful of times. The J gene is TRBJ2-7, the V gene TRBV7-8; D call uncertain. This CDR3 spans 13 amino acids. From germline, CDR1 is SGHVS and CDR2 FQNEAQ. V was shortened by 4 bases and J by 3 bases, with 10 bases between the two germline ends. CDR3 DNA: TGTGCCAGCAGCTCTGACTGGAGCTACGAGCAGTACTTC. This translates into CASSSDWSYEQYF. The complete variable domain, with remaining parts taken from reference TRBV7-8 and TRBJ2-7, reads GAGVSQSPRYKVAKRGQDVALRCDPISGHVSLFWYQQALGQGPEFLTYFQNEAQLDKSGLPSDRFFAERPEGSVSTLKIQRTQQEDSAVYLCASSSDWSYEQYFGPGTRLTVT.

This clone was detected only once. V and J are TRBV24-1 and TRBJ2-3; D is ambiguous. CDR1 and CDR2 (germline): KGHDR, SFDVKD. This CDR3 spans 13 amino acids. Trimming took off 7 bases at V and 6 bases at J, with 13 bases between the two ends. This CDR3 reads CATSDEFGDTQYF. CDR3 coding DNA: TGTGCCACCAGCGATGAGTTCGGGGATACGCAGTATTTT.

The gene calls are TRBV28 and TRBJ1-5, with D unresolved. The V and J ends lost 3 bases and 6 bases respectively, with 15 bases between them. CDR3 length equals 15 residues. Germline CDR1 and CDR2: MDHEN and SYDVKM. The CDR3, as DNA: TGTGCCAGCAGTTTCTTGGGGAGACGAGGTCAGCCCCAGCATTTT. Protein sequence: CASSFLGRRGQPQHF.

J is TRBJ1-3 and V is TRBV27; D unresolved. Looked up from germline, CDR1 is MNHEY and CDR2 is SMNVEV (reference sequence). The CDR3 is 11 amino acids. The V end lost 6 bases, the J end lost 4 bases, and 4 bases lay between the germline ends. CDR3 sequence (DNA): TGTGCCAGCAGACAGGGAAACACCATATATTTT. This translates into CASRQGNTIYF.

This sequence joins TRBV24-1 and TRBJ1-2; 10 bases line up with TRBD1. J was trimmed by 3 bases and V by 9 bases; bases with no gene match: 3. CDR1 is KGHDR and CDR2 is SFDVKD in the germline V gene. The CDR3 consists of 13 residues. CDR3 protein: CATAGTGDYGYTF. CDR3 in DNA: TGTGCCACCGCCGGGACAGGGGACTATGGCTACACCTTC.

The chain has TRBV28 and TRBJ2-7; 13 positions match TRBD2. The trim removed 2 bases at V and 10 bases at J, leaving 8 bases unmatched. Germline V gene data show CDR1 as MDHEN and CDR2 as SYDVKM. This CDR3 has 15 amino acids. CDR3 residues: CASSLPPGLAGLQYF. CDR3 nucleotides: TGTGCCAGCAGTTTACCCCCGGGACTAGCGGGACTCCAGTACTTC.

The chain links TRBV19 to TRBJ2-1; 11 bases fit TRBD1. The CDR3 sequence is 15 residues long. Trimming removed 4 bases from V and 10 bases from J; junction bases left unmatched: 9. From germline, CDR1 is LNHDA and CDR2 SQIVND (reference sequence). CDR3 sequence: CASSTTGTGGNEQFF. The CDR3 bases are TGTGCCAGTAGTACAACCGGGACAGGGGGAAACGAGCAGTTCTTC.

This chain joins TRBV5-1 and TRBJ2-7; possibly TRBD1 for D (5 bases). CDR1 and CDR2 (germline): SGHRS, YFSETQ. CDR3 length: 15 residues. V gave up 1 base and J gave up 2 bases, with 13 bases separating them. DNA of the CDR3: TGCGCCAGCAGCTTGACATCGCAGGGCCCCTACGAGCAGTACTTC. This sequence encodes CASSLTSQGPYEQYF. Looking up the rest from reference TRBV5-1 and TRBJ2-7 gives the full variable domain: KAGVTQTPRYLIKTRGQQVTLSCSPISGHRSVSWYQQTPGQGLQFLFEYFSETQRNKGNFPGRFSGRQFSNSRSEMNVSTLELGDSALYLCASSLTSQGPYEQYFGPGTRLTVT.